This TCR beta chain was found in a study of monozygotic twins with inflammatory bowel disease. TCRdb re-called the 5' RACE reads; every CDR3 protein appears as one record, without DNA. The sample data list about 160,000 distinct CDR3 sequences. CDR3 size: 14 residues. Germline V gene lookup returns CDR1 SGHKS and CDR2 YYEKEE (reference sequence). The genes are TRBV5-5 and TRBJ2-2. This clonotype was obtained from a human donor with ulcerative colitis or Crohn's disease, or a healthy co-twin of an affected twin (not recorded which). Sequences were obtained from blood. CDR3 amino acids: CASSFSVSTGELFF.